Sequencing of this T cell receptor (beta chain) was carried out in a study of CD8 T cells in Susac syndrome. RNA totalling roughly 0.5 to 1 ug underwent reverse transcription with random hexamers. One entry per CDR3 protein, called by TCRdb with MiXCR from the immunoSEQ multiplex PCR reads. The data hold approximately 110,000 distinct CDR3 sequences, with just under 95% observed a single time. V lost 1 base and J 0 bases, leaving 10 bases between the germline ends. Germline assignment: CDR1 SGDLS and CDR2 YYNGEE. The length of the CDR3 is 16 residues. V gene TRBV9 combines with J gene TRBJ2-2, with D possibly matching TRBD1 (6 bases). The clonotype originates from a human donor in good health. The sample was CD4+ T cells from PBMCs. The CDR3 DNA follows: TGTGCCAGCAGCGTAAGGCAGGGGACGAACACCGGGGAGCTGTTTTTT. The encoded protein is CASSVRQGTNTGELFF.